The 5 T cell receptor beta chains presented below share a single source sample, sequenced in a study of PD-L1 blockade in urothelial cancer. The method was immunoSEQ multiplex PCR; TCRdb's version includes in-frame clones alone and lacks a portion of them. The table includes around 63,000 clones, 75% to 85% detected once. Time point of the sample: pretreatment peripheral blood. Sequencing used PBMCs, obtained around atezolizumab (anti-PD-L1) treatment. The origin of the receptors is a man in his 70s with urothelial cancer.

The chain uses TRBV5-5 and TRBJ2-7; D is perhaps TRBD1 (5 bases). This CDR3 is built from 15 residues. CDR1 is SGHKS, CDR2 YYEKEE, per germline (reference sequence). Trimming removed 1 base at V and 0 bases at J, with 11 bases between. The CDR3 loop is CASSLTGASSYEQYF. CDR3 in DNA: TGTGCCAGCAGCTTGACAGGAGCAAGCTCCTACGAGCAGTACTTC.

In this sample, this clone is medium-sized. This chain links TRBV4-2 with TRBJ2-7; TRBD2 is a possible D gene (6 bases). Germline V gene data show CDR1 as LGHNA and CDR2 as YNFKEQ. V was trimmed by 0 bases and J by 4 bases, leaving 10 bases between them. There are 14 residues in the CDR3. DNA of the CDR3: TGTGCCAGCAGCCAAGAGGACGGGAGTTACGAGCAGTACTTC. This sequence encodes CASSQEDGSYEQYF.

The gene calls are TRBV5-1 and TRBJ2-1, with 9 bases identical to TRBD2. Germline CDR1 reads SGHRS; CDR2 reads YFSETQ. CDR3 size: 15 residues. The junction had 4 bases not matched to a gene; V was cut back by 4 bases and J by 2 bases. CDR3 bases: TGCGCCAGCAGCCTAGCGGGACCTACCTACAATGAGCAGTTCTTC. Translation: CASSLAGPTYNEQFF.

The chain couples TRBV5-1 to TRBJ1-1; 11 nucleotides align to TRBD1. Unmatched junction bases numbered 3, after V lost 0 bases and J lost 5 bases. The germline V gene has CDR1 SGHRS and CDR2 YFSETQ. The CDR3 totals 15 residues. CDR3 DNA sequence: TGCGCCAGCAGCTTGGGGGGACAGGGGGGGACTGAAGCTTTCTTT. Encoded protein: CASSLGGQGGTEAFF.

The chain carries TRBV9 and TRBJ2-1, with TRBD2 matching over 7 bases. The CDR3 covers 15 residues. After removal of 4 bases from V and 1 base from J, the junction contained 5 bases not matched to a gene. Germline V gives CDR1 SGDLS, CDR2 YYNGEE. CDR3 in amino acids: CASSPSGNSYNEQFF. In DNA, the CDR3 is TGTGCCAGCAGCCCCAGCGGGAATTCCTACAATGAGCAGTTCTTC. The complete variable domain, with remaining parts taken from reference TRBV9 and TRBJ2-1, reads DSGVTQTPKHLITATGQRVTLRCSPRSGDLSVYWYQQSLDQGLQFLIQYYNGEERAKGNILERFSAQQFPDLHSELNLSSLELGDSALYFCASSPSGNSYNEQFFGPGTRLTVL.